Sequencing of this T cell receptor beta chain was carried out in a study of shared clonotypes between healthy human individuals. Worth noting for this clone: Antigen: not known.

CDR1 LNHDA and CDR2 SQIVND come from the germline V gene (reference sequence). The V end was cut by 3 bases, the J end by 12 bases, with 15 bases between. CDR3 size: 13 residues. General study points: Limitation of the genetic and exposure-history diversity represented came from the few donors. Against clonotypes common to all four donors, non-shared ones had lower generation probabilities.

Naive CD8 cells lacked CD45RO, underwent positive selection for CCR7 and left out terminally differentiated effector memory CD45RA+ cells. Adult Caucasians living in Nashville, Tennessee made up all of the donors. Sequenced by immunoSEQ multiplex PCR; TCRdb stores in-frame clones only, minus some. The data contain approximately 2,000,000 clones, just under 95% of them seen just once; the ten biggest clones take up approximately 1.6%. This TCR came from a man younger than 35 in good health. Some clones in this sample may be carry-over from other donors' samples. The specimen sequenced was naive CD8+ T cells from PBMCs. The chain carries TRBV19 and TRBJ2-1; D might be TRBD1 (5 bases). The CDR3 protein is CASSIGRGRGQFF. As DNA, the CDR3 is TGTGCCAGTAGTATTGGAAGGGGAAGAGGGCAGTTCTTC.